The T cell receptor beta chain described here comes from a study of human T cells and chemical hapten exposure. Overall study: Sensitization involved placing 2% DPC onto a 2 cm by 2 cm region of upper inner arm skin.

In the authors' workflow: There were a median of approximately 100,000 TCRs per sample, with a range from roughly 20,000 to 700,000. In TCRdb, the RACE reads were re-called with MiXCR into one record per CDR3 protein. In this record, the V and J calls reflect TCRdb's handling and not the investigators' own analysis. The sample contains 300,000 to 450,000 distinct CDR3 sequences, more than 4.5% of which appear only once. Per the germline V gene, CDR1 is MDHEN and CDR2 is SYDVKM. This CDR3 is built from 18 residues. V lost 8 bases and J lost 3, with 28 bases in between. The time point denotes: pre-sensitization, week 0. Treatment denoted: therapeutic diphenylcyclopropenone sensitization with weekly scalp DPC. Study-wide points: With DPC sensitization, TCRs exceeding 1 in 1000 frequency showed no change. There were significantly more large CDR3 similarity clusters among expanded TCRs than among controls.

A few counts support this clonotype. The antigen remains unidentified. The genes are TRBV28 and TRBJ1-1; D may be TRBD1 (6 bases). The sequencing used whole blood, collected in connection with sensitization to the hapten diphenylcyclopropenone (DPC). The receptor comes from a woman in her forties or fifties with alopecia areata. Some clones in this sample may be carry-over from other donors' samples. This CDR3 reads CASRRRGLKTKSDTEAFF. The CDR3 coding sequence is TGTGCCAGCCGAAGGCGGGGGCTCAAAACCAAAAGCGACACTGAAGCTTTCTTT.